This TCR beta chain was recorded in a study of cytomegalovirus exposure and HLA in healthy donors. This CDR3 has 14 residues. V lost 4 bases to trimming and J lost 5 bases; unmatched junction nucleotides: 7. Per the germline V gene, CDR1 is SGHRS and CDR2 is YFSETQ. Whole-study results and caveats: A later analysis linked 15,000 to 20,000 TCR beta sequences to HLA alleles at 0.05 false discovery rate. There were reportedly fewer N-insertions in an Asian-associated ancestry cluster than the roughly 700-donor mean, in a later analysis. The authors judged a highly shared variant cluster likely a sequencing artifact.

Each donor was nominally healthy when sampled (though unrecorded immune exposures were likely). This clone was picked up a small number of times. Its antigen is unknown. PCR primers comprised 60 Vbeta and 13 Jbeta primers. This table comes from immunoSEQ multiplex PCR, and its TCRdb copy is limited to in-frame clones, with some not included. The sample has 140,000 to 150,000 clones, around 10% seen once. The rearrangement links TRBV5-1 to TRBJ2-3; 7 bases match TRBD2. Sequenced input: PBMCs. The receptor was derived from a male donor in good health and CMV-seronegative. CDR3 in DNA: TGCGCCAGCAGCGTAAGCGGGAAGGGAGATACGCAGTATTTT. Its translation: CASSVSGKGDTQYF.